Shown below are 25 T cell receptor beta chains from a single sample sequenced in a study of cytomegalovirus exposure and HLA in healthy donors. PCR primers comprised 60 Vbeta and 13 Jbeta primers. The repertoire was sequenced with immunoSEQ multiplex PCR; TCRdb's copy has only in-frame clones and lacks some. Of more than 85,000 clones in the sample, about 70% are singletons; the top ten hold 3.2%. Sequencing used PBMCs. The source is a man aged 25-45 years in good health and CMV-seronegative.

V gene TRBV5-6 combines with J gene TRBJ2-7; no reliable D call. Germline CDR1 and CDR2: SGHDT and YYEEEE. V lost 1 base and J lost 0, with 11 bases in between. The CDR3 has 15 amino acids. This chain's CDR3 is CASSLNSYSSYEQYF. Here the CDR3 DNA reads TGTGCCAGCAGCTTGAACTCGTATAGCTCCTACGAGCAGTACTTC. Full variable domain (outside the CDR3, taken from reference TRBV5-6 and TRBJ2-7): DAGVTQSPTHLIKTRGQQVTLRCSPKSGHDTVSWYQQALGQGPQFIFQYYEEEERQRGNFPDRFSGHQFPNYSSELNVNALLLGDSALYLCASSLNSYSSYEQYFGPGTRLTVT.

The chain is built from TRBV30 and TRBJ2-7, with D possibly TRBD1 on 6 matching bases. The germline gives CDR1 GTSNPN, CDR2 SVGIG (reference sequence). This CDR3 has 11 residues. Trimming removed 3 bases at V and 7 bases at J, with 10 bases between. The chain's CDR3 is CAWSWGQEQYF. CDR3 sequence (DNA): TGTGCCTGGAGCTGGGGGCAGGAGCAGTACTTC.

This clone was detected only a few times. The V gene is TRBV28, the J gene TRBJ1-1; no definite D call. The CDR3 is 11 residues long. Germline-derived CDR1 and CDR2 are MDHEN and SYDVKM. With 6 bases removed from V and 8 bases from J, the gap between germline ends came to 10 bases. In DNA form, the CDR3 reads TGTGCCAGCAGCCTTGGGCGCGAAGCTTTCTTT. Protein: CASSLGREAFF. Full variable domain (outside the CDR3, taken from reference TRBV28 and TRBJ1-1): DVKVTQSSRYLVKRTGEKVFLECVQDMDHENMFWYRQDPGLGLRLIYFSYDVKMKEKGDIPEGYSVSREKKERFSLILESASTNQTSMYLCASSLGREAFFGQGTRLTVV.

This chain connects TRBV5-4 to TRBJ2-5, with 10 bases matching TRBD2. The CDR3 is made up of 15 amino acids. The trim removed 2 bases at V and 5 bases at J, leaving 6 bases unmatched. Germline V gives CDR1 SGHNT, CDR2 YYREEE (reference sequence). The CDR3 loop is CASSLAGGLMETQYF. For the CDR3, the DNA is TGTGCCAGCAGCTTAGCGGGAGGGTTAATGGAGACCCAGTACTTC.

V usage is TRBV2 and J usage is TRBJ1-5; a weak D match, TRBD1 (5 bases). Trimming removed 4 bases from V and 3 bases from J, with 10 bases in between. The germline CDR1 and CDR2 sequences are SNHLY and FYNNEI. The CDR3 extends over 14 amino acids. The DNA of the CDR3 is TGTGCCAGCAGTGGTGACAGTCCCAATCAGCCCCAGCATTTT. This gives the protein CASSGDSPNQPQHF.

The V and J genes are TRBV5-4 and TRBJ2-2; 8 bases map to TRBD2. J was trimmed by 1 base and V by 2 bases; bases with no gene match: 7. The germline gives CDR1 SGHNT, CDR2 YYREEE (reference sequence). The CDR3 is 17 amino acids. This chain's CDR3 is CASSLGAGGLNTGELFF. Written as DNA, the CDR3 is TGTGCCAGCAGCTTAGGGGCGGGAGGACTGAACACCGGGGAGCTGTTTTTT.

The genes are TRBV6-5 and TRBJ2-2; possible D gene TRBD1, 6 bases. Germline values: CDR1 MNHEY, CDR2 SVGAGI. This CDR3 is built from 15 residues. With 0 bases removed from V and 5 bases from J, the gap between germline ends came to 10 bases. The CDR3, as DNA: TGTGCCAGCAGTTACTCGGGCAGGGGAACCGGGGAGCTGTTTTTT. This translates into CASSYSGRGTGELFF.

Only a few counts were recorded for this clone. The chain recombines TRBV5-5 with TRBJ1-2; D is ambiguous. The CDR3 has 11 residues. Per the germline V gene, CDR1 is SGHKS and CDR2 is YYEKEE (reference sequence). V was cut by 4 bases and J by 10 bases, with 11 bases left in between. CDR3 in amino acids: CASSLDSFYTF. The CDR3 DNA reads TGTGCCAGCAGCCTCGACTCTTTCTACACCTTC. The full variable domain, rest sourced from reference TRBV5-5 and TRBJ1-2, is DAGVTQSPTHLIKTRGQQVTLRCSPISGHKSVSWYQQVLGQGPQFIFQYYEKEERGRGNFPDRFSARQFPNYSSELNVNALLLGDSALYLCASSLDSFYTFGSGTRLTVV.

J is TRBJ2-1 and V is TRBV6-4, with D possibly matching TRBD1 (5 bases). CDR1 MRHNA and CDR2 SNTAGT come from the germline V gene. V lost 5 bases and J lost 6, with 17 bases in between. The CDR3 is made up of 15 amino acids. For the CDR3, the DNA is TGTGCCAGCAGTCCCAACAGATTAGGGGTCAATGAGCAGTTCTTC. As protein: CASSPNRLGVNEQFF.

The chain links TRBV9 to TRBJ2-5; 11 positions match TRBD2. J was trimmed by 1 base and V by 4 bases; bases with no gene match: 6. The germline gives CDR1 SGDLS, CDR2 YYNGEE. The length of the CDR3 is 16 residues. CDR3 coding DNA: TGTGCCAGCAGCAAGTTAGCGGGAGGGGCCCAAGAGACCCAGTACTTC. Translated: CASSKLAGGAQETQYF.

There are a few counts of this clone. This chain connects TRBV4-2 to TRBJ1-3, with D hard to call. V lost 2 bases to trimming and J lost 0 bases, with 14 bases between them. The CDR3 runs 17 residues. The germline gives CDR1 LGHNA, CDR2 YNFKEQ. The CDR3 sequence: CASSQSPGGHSGNTIYF. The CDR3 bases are TGTGCCAGCAGCCAATCCCCCGGTGGGCACTCTGGAAACACCATATATTTT.

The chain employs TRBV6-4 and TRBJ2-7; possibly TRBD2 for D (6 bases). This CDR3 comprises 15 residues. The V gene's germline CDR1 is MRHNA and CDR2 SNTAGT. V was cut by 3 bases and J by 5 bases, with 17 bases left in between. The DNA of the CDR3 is TGTGCCAGCAGTGAGCTGGGAGGTTGGGTGAACGAGCAGTACTTC. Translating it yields CASSELGGWVNEQYF.

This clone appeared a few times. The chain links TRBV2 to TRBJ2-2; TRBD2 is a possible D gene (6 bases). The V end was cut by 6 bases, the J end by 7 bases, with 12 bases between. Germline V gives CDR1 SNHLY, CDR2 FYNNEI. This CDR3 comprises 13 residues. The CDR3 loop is CASRASALGELFF. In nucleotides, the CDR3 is TGTGCCAGCAGGGCTAGCGCACTCGGGGAGCTGTTTTTT.

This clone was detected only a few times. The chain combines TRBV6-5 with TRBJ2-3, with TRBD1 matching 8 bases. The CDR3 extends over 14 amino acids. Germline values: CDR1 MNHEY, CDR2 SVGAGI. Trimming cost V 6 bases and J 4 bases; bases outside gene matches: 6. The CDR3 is CASSLGQGPDTQYF. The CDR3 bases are TGTGCCAGCAGCCTCGGACAGGGTCCAGATACGCAGTATTTT.

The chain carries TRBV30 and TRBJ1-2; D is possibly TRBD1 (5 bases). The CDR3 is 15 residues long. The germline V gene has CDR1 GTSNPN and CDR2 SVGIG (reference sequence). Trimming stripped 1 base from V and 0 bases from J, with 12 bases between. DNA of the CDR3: TGTGCCTGGAGTGCTACAGGTTTATCTAACTATGGCTACACCTTC. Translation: CAWSATGLSNYGYTF.

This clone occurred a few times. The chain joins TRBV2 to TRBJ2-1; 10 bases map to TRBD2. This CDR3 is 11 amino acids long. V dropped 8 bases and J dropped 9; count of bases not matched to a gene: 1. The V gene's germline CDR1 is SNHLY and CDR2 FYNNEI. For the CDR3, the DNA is TGTGCCAGCGCTAGCGGGAGTGAGCAGTTCTTC. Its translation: CASASGSEQFF.

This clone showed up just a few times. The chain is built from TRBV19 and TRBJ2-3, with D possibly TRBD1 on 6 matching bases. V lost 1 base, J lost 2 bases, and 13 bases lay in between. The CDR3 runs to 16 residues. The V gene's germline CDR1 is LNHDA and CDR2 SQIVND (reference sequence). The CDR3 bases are TGTGCCAGTAGTATAGGTAGGGGGTCCTACACAGATACGCAGTATTTT. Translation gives CASSIGRGSYTDTQYF. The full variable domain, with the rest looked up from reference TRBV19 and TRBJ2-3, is DGGITQSPKYLFRKEGQNVTLSCEQNLNHDAMYWYRQDPGQGLRLIYYSQIVNDFQKGDIAEGYSVSREKKESFPLTVTSAQKNPTAFYLCASSIGRGSYTDTQYFGPGTRLTVL.

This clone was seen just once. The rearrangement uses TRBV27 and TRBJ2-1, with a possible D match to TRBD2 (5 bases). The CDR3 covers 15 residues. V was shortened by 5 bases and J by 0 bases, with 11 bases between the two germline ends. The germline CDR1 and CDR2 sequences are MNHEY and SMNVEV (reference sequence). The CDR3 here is CASSLTGNSYNEQFF. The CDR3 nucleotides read TGTGCCAGCAGTCTTACGGGGAACTCCTACAATGAGCAGTTCTTC.

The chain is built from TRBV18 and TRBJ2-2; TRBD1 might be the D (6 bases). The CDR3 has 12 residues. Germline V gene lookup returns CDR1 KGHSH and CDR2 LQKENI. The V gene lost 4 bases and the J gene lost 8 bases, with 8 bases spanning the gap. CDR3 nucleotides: TGTGCCAGCTCACACAGGGAAGGGGAGCTGTTTTTT. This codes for CASSHREGELFF. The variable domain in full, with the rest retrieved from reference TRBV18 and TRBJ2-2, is NAGVMQNPRHLVRRRGQEARLRCSPMKGHSHVYWYRQLPEEGLKFMVYLQKENIIDESGMPKERFSAEFPKEGPSILRIQQVVRGDSAAYFCASSHREGELFFGEGSRLTVL.

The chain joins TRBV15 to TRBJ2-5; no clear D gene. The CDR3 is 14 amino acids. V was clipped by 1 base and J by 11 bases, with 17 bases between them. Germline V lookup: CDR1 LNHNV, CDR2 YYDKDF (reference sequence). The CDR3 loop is CATSRVSLSKEQYF. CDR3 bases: TGTGCCACCAGCAGAGTAAGCCTGTCGAAAGAGCAGTACTTC.

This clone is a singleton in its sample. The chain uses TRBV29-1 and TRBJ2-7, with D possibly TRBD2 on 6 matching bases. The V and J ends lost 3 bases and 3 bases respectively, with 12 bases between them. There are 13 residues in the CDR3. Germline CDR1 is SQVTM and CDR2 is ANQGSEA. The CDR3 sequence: CSVEGGDLYEQYF. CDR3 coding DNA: TGCAGCGTTGAGGGGGGTGACCTCTACGAGCAGTACTTC.

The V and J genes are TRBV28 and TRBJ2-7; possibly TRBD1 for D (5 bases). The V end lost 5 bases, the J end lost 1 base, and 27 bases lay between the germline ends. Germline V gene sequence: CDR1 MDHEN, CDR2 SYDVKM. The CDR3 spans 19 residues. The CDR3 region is CASSPLTRQLSSDSYEQYF. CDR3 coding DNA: TGTGCCAGCAGTCCCCTGACTCGACAGCTATCCTCCGATTCCTACGAGCAGTACTTC.

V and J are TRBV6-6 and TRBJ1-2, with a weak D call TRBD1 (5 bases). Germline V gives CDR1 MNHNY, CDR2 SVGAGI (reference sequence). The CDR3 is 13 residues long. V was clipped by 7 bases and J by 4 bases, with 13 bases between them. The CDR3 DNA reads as TGTGCCAGCACACAGACAGACTCCTATGGCTACACCTTC. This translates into CASTQTDSYGYTF.

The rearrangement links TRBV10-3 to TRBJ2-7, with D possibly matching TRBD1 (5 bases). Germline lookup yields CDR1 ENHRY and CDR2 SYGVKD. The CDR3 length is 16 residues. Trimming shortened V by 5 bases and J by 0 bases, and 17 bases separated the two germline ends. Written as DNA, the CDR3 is TGTGCCATCAGTCCTATCCAGGGCCTCTTCTCCTACGAGCAGTACTTC. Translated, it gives CAISPIQGLFSYEQYF.

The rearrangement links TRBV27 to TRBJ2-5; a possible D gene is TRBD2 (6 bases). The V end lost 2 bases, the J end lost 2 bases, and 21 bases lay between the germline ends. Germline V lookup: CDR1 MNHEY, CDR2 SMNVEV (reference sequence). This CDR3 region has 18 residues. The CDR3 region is CASSLHGGSPNRQETQYF. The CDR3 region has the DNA TGTGCCAGCAGTTTACATGGGGGGTCCCCCAATCGGCAAGAGACCCAGTACTTC.